These 28 T cell receptor beta chains originate from one sample sequenced in a study of regulatory T cells in long-lasting Graves disease. The time point is: persistent/refractory GD, antithyroid drugs over 5 years with positive TRAb. PBMCs provided the RNA from which the TCR library was made. CDR3 regions were amplified by Arm-PCR using iRepertoire HTBI primers to build TCR beta libraries. TCRdb recomputed calls from the multiplex PCR reads with MiXCR, one row per CDR3 protein. The profile covers roughly 490,000 distinct CDR3 sequences, with around a fifth appearing a single time and under 15% taken by the ten largest. Sequences were derived from peripheral blood mononuclear cells (PBMCs), sampled when the disease was refractory, from a patient treated with antithyroid drugs. Source of these receptors: a female donor with Graves disease.

This clonotype has a count of ten or more. The J gene is TRBJ1-1, the V gene TRBV19; possible D gene TRBD1, 5 bases. The CDR3 is made up of 13 amino acids. The V gene lost 9 bases and the J gene lost 0 bases, with 11 bases spanning the gap. Germline V gene lookup returns CDR1 LNHDA and CDR2 SQIVND (reference sequence). CDR3: CASLGLMNTEAFF. The CDR3 nucleotides are TGTGCCAGCCTGGGACTGATGAACACTGAAGCTTTCTTT.

This clonotype was detected many times. V is TRBV11-1 and J is TRBJ2-5, with a possible D match to TRBD2 (6 bases). Germline values: CDR1 SGHAT, CDR2 FQDESV (reference sequence). The CDR3 runs 16 residues. V lost 3 bases, J lost 4 bases, and 18 bases lay in between. The DNA of the CDR3 is TGTGCCAGCAGCTTCGCCGCTCTGGGGGGAAGAGAGACCCAGTACTTC. Protein: CASSFAALGGRETQYF.

This clonotype was seen more than once but under ten times. The chain links TRBV20-1 to TRBJ1-5, with 7 nucleotides matching TRBD1. V dropped 3 bases and J dropped 2; count of bases not matched to a gene: 13. CDR1 is DFQATT and CDR2 is SNEGSKA in the germline V gene (reference sequence). The CDR3 is 17 amino acids. CDR3 sequence reads: CSASSTGQSPRNQPQHF. In nucleotides, the CDR3 is TGCAGTGCTAGTTCGACAGGGCAGTCGCCCCGCAATCAGCCCCAGCATTTT.

The table lists this clonotype with many counts. V gene TRBV11-2 combines with J gene TRBJ1-2, with D maybe TRBD1 (6 bases). CDR1 is SGHAT and CDR2 is FQNNGV in the germline V gene. The CDR3 extends over 15 amino acids. Trimming took off 4 bases at V and 8 bases at J, with 20 bases between the two ends. The CDR3 coding sequence is TGTGCCAGCAGCTCCCTAGAGAGGGGGGGTAGGGGCTACACCTTC. Protein product: CASSSLERGGRGYTF.

The V gene is TRBV6-1, the J gene TRBJ1-1, with a possible D match to TRBD1 (5 bases). With 6 bases removed from V and 4 bases from J, the gap between germline ends came to 12 bases. The CDR3 totals 13 residues. CDR1 MNHNS and CDR2 SASEGT come from the germline V gene. The CDR3 spells CASREGWATEAFF. CDR3 nucleotide sequence: TGTGCCAGCAGAGAGGGGTGGGCCACTGAAGCTTTCTTT.

This clonotype was recorded at least ten times. The J gene is TRBJ1-5, the V gene TRBV12-3 or TRBV12-4, with D uncertain. CDR3 size: 12 residues. V was cut by 3 bases and J by 7 bases, with 7 bases left in between. CDR3 DNA sequence: TGTGCCAGCAGTTTTCAGGTCCAGCCCCAGCATTTT. Encoded protein: CASSFQVQPQHF.

V and J are TRBV6-1 and TRBJ2-3, with D possibly matching TRBD2 (6 bases). The CDR3 is 15 residues long. Trimming pared 4 bases from V and 1 base from J, leaving 12 bases between. The germline V gene encodes CDR1 MNHNS and CDR2 SASEGT. The DNA for the CDR3 is TGTGCCAGCAGTGTTGGGCGGGACCGCACAGATACGCAGTATTTT. Translated: CASSVGRDRTDTQYF.

Worth noting for this clonotype: At one end, the junction sequence differs from germline, possibly due to a read error. J is TRBJ2-7 and V is TRBV5-5; D is uncertain. Germline values: CDR1 SGHKS, CDR2 YYEKEE (reference sequence). This CDR3 has 14 amino acids. The chain's CDR3 is CASSQDKAPGEQYF. The CDR3 bases are TGCGCCAGCAGCCAAGATAAGGCCCCTGGGGAGCAGTACTTC. Full variable domain (rest looked up from reference TRBV5-5 and TRBJ2-7): DAGVTQSPTHLIKTRGQQVTLRCSPISGHKSVSWYQQVLGQGPQFIFQYYEKEERGRGNFPDRFSARQFPNYSSELNVNALLLGDSALYLCASSQDKAPGEQYFGPGTRLTVT.

This clonotype appeared a few times. This rearrangement joins TRBV20-1 to TRBJ1-5; 9 bases fit TRBD1. CDR3 size: 17 residues. Germline values: CDR1 DFQATT, CDR2 SNEGSKA (reference sequence). Germline trimming cut 6 bases from V and 3 bases from J; bases unmatched to any gene: 15. The CDR3 spells CSASPPGQGFVNQPQHF. Written as DNA, the CDR3 is TGCAGTGCCAGTCCGCCGGGACAGGGTTTTGTCAATCAGCCCCAGCATTTT.

Ten or more counts support this clonotype. The rearrangement links TRBV2 to TRBJ1-5; D remains unclear. V shed 6 bases and J shed 6 bases, with 9 bases lying between them. Per germline, CDR1 SNHLY and CDR2 FYNNEI. The CDR3 runs 12 residues. This CDR3 reads CASSAPPQPQHF. The CDR3 nucleotides read TGTGCCAGCAGCGCCCCCCCTCAGCCCCAGCATTTT.

A few counts support this clonotype. The CDR3 loop reads CASSQGSGSYEQYF. Written as DNA, the CDR3 is TGTGCCAGCAGCCAAGGGTCGGGCTCCTACGAGCAGTACTTC. The chain joins TRBV7-3 to TRBJ2-7; no reliable D call. Between the trimmed V and J ends, which lost 5 bases and 0 bases, there was a span of 11 bases. Germline CDR1 SGHTA, CDR2 FQGTGA. This CDR3 is 14 amino acids long.

V usage is TRBV30 and J usage is TRBJ1-6, with D maybe TRBD1 (6 bases). V was shortened by 5 bases and J by 6 bases, with 17 bases between the two germline ends. CDR1 and CDR2 from the germline V gene are GTSNPN and SVGIG (reference sequence). The CDR3 contains 15 residues. CDR3 region: CAWGGTGNPNSPLHF. The CDR3 DNA reads as TGTGCCTGGGGTGGTACAGGGAATCCTAATTCACCCCTCCACTTT.

This clonotype was found many times. Here the CDR3 DNA reads TGTGCCAGCAGTTCGGGGCTTAGATCTCGGGCAGGGGTGCGGTCACCCCTCCACTTT. Translation: CASSSGLRSRAGVRSPLHF. The chain joins TRBV28 to TRBJ1-6, with D possibly TRBD1 on 6 matching bases. Germline V gene lookup returns CDR1 MDHEN and CDR2 SYDVKM. V was trimmed by 4 bases and J by 10 bases, leaving 29 bases between them. The CDR3 runs to 19 residues.

This clonotype was counted a single time. This chain joins TRBV12-3 or TRBV12-4 and TRBJ2-3; 10 nucleotides match TRBD1. CDR3 length: 15 amino acids. V lost 6 bases to trimming and J lost 1 base; unmatched junction nucleotides: 4. CDR3 nucleotides: TGTGCCAGCAGAGAAGGGACAGGGGGCACAGATACGCAGTATTTT. Protein sequence: CASREGTGGTDTQYF.

This clonotype was detected a few times. The chain couples TRBV5-1 to TRBJ1-1, with TRBD1 matching over 10 bases. Per germline, CDR1 SGHRS and CDR2 YFSETQ. The junction had 12 bases not matched to a gene; V was cut back by 4 bases and J by 6 bases. The CDR3 covers 16 residues. The CDR3 DNA reads as TGCGCCAGCAGCCCAAGACAGGGGGCGAGATTCCCTGAAGCTTTCTTT. Its protein is CASSPRQGARFPEAFF.

The gene calls are TRBV14 and TRBJ2-2; maybe TRBD1 (6 bases). This CDR3 spans 14 amino acids. Germline values: CDR1 SGHDN, CDR2 FVKESK. V was cut by 3 bases and J by 9 bases, with 14 bases left in between. The CDR3 here is CASSQEQGGRELFF. CDR3 nucleotides: TGTGCCAGCAGCCAGGAACAGGGTGGAAGGGAGCTGTTTTTT.

This clonotype was detected many times. The chain links TRBV27 to TRBJ2-2; the D is unclear. Germline-derived CDR1 and CDR2 are MNHEY and SMNVEV (reference sequence). Trimming pared 1 base from V and 1 base from J, leaving 10 bases between. The CDR3 loop spans 16 amino acids. CDR3 nucleotide sequence: TGTGCCAGCAGTTTATTCGCCCCAGGGAACACCGGGGAGCTGTTTTTT. The encoded protein is CASSLFAPGNTGELFF.

This clonotype has just a few counts. This chain joins TRBV27 and TRBJ1-6; 10 bases agree with TRBD1. V shed 7 bases and J 9 bases; nucleotides not matched to a gene: 12. CDR1 is MNHEY and CDR2 is SMNVEV in the germline V gene (reference sequence). The CDR3 runs 16 residues. The CDR3 sequence is CASTDLAGQGRSPLHF. The CDR3 DNA sequence: TGTGCCAGCACCGATCTTGCGGGACAGGGGCGTTCACCCCTCCACTTT.

This clonotype was counted at least ten times. The chain joins TRBV5-6 to TRBJ2-2; tentatively, D is TRBD2 (6 bases). V gave up 1 base and J gave up 0 bases, with 10 bases separating them. The CDR3 totals 16 residues. The germline gives CDR1 SGHDT, CDR2 YYEEEE. The CDR3 region has the DNA TGTGCCAGCAGCTTGTTGCTAGCGCCGAACACCGGGGAGCTGTTTTTT. This gives the protein CASSLLLAPNTGELFF.

This clonotype came up a few times. The chain uses TRBV4-3 and TRBJ1-4; D is unresolved. Germline V lookup: CDR1 LGHNA, CDR2 YSLEER. V was clipped by 1 base and J by 8 bases, with 17 bases between them. The CDR3 consists of 16 residues. CDR3 DNA: TGCGCCAGCAGCCAAGTAAGGGAGGACGGGAAGGAAAAACTGTTTTTT. Translating gives CASSQVREDGKEKLFF.

The table lists this clonotype with many counts. This chain connects TRBV18 to TRBJ2-5; D possibly corresponds to TRBD1 (6 bases). The CDR3 has 13 amino acids. Germline CDR1 KGHSH, CDR2 LQKENI. The V end lost 8 bases, the J end lost 1 base, and 11 bases lay between the germline ends. This CDR3 reads CASSRDIQETQYF. Written as DNA, the CDR3 is TGTGCCAGCAGCCGGGACATCCAAGAGACCCAGTACTTC.

The chain has TRBV12-3 or TRBV12-4 and TRBJ2-7; 7 bases agree with TRBD1. Losses at the gene ends were 6 bases for V and 8 bases for J; bases not matched to a gene: 10. This CDR3 is 13 amino acids long. The CDR3 DNA sequence: TGTGCCAGCAGCCCTGGCGTAGGGGGCAAGCAGTACTTC. The encoded protein is CASSPGVGGKQYF.

This clonotype was observed at least ten times. The gene calls are TRBV6-2 or TRBV6-3 and TRBJ1-5; TRBD1 is a possible D gene (6 bases). Germline V gives CDR1 MNHEY, CDR2 SVGEGT. V was shortened by 6 bases and J by 4 bases, with 10 bases between the two germline ends. The CDR3 consists of 13 residues. The CDR3 sequence is CASRGTQNQPQHF. The DNA of the CDR3 is TGTGCCAGCAGGGGGACACAGAATCAGCCCCAGCATTTT.

To note about this clonotype: A much larger clone is a single base away; this may be a read error. This chain uses TRBV6-2 or TRBV6-3 with TRBJ2-2; tentative D call: TRBD1 (6 bases). The germline CDR1 and CDR2 sequences are MNHEY and SVGEGT. The V and J ends lost 2 bases and 6 bases respectively, with 7 bases between them. The CDR3 is 13 amino acids. DNA for the CDR3: TGTGCCAGCAGTTACGGGGGCTCCGGGGAGCTGTTTTTT. Protein sequence: CASSYGGSGELFF.

This clonotype has ten or more counts. The chain combines TRBV19 with TRBJ1-4; D is unclear. Germline V lookup: CDR1 LNHDA, CDR2 SQIVND (reference sequence). This CDR3 comprises 14 residues. Deletions cut 3 bases from V and 5 bases from J, with 10 bases between. CDR3 sequence reads: CASSMTAENEKLFF. CDR3 bases: TGTGCCAGTAGTATGACCGCTGAAAATGAAAAACTGTTTTTT.

This clonotype showed up many times. This chain joins TRBV11-2 and TRBJ2-5; unclear D gene. The CDR3 consists of 13 residues. Trimming pared 2 bases from V and 3 bases from J, leaving 7 bases between. CDR1 SGHAT and CDR2 FQNNGV come from the germline V gene. The CDR3 loop is CASSLPAKETQYF. CDR3 nucleotides: TGTGCCAGCAGCTTACCGGCAAAAGAGACCCAGTACTTC.

This clonotype appeared a few times. The chain combines TRBV19 with TRBJ1-5, with a possible D match to TRBD1 (6 bases). The V end lost 5 bases, the J end lost 7 bases, and 15 bases lay between the germline ends. The CDR3 length is 14 residues. The germline gives CDR1 LNHDA, CDR2 SQIVND (reference sequence). CDR3 loop: CASSPSTGNQPQHF. In nucleotides, the CDR3 is TGTGCCAGTAGTCCCTCGACAGGTAACCAGCCCCAGCATTTT.

The sample holds a few counts of this clonotype. The rearrangement uses TRBV12-3 or TRBV12-4 and TRBJ2-7, with 9 bases aligning to TRBD2. The junction had 8 bases not matched to a gene; V was cut back by 6 bases and J by 2 bases. This CDR3 region has 15 residues. CDR3 sequence reads: CASSQTSGSTYEQYF. The CDR3 DNA follows: TGTGCCAGCAGCCAGACTAGCGGTTCTACCTACGAGCAGTACTTC.